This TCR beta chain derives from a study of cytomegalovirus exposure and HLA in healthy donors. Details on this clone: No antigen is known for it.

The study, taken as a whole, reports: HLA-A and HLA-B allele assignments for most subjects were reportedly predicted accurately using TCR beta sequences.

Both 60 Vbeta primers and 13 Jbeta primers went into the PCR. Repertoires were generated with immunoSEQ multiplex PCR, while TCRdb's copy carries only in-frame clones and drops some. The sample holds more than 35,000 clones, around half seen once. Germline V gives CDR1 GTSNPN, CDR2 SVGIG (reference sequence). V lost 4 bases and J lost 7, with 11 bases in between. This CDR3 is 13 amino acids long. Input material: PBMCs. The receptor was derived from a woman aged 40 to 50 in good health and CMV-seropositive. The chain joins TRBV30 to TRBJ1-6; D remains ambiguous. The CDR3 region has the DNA TGTGCCTGGAACGGAGGGAACAATTCACCCCTCCACTTT. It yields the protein CAWNGGNNSPLHF.